This entry concerns a single TCR beta chain. These data belong to a study of brain T cells in children with intractable seizures. The time point was: blood from clinic visit 5 months post-surgery; TSC patient then seizure free. Here immunoSEQ multiplex PCR was the method, and the copy in TCRdb shows in-frame clones only, minus some. This sample has about 350,000 clones, with roughly 92% found just once. The germline V and J ends were trimmed by 7 bases and 5 bases, with 14 bases remaining between them. This CDR3 has 15 amino acids. Germline V gene sequence: CDR1 KGHDR, CDR2 SFDVKD. The rearrangement uses TRBV24-1 and TRBJ1-6, with D tentatively TRBD1 (5 bases). Sequencing used peripheral blood, obtained less than 6 months after surgery. The sequence was collected from a boy in the first two years of life with tuberous sclerosis and intractable seizures. DNA for the CDR3: TGTGCCACCAGAGAAGGGGCCGCGGATAATTCACCCCTCCACTTT. This gives the protein CATREGAADNSPLHF.